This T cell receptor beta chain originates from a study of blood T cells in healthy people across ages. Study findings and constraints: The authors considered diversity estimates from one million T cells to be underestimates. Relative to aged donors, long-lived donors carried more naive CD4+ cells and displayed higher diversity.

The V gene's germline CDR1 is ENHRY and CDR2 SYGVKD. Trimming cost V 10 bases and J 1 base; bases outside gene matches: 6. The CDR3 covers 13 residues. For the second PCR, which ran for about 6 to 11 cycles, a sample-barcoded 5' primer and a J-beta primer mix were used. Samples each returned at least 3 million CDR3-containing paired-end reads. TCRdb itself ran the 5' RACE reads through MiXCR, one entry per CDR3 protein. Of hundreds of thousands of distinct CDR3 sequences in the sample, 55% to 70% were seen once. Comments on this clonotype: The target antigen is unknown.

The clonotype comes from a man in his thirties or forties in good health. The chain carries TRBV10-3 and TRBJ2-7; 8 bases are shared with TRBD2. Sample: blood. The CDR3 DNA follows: TGTGCCAGCAAACTAGCGGAATCCTACGAGCAGTACTTC. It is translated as CASKLAESYEQYF.